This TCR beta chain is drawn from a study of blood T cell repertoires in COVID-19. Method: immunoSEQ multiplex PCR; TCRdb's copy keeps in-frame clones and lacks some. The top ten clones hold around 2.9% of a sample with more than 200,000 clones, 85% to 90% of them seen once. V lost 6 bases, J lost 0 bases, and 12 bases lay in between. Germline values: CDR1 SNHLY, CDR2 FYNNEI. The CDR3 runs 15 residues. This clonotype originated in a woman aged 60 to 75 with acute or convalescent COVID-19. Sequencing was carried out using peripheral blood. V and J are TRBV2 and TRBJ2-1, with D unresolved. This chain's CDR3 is CASSPQQSSYNEQFF. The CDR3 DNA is TGTGCCAGCAGCCCACAGCAAAGCTCCTACAATGAGCAGTTCTTC.